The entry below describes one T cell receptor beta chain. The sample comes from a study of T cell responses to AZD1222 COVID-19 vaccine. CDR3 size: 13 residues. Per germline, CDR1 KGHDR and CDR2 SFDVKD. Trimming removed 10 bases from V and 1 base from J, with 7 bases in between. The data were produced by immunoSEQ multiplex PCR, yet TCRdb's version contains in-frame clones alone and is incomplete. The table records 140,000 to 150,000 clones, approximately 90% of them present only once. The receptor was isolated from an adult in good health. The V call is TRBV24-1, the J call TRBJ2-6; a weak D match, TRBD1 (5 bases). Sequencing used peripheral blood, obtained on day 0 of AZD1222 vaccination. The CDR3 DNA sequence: TGTGCCACAGGGGTGTCTGGGGCCAACGTCCTGACTTTC. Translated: CATGVSGANVLTF.